What follows are 5 T cell receptor beta chains derived from one specimen sequenced in a study of T cells in Graves' hyperthyroidism and ophthalmopathy. Amplification of TCR beta CDR3 regions was performed using RNA transcripts as template. With the HTBI primer set, the TCR CDR3 went through a first round of RT-PCR. TCRdb ran MiXCR on the multiplex PCR reads and lists one entry per CDR3 protein. The data show nearly 750,000 distinct CDR3 sequences, around a third seen once. Material for sequencing was blood. These TCRs come from a woman in her thirties or forties with Graves' hyperthyroidism.

Of note for this clonotype: One end of the junction varies from germline; a read error may be responsible. This chain connects TRBV10-3 to TRBJ1-1, with unresolved D. The CDR3 consists of 13 residues. The V gene's germline CDR1 is ENHRY and CDR2 SYGVKD. The CDR3 loop reads CAISVKVNTEASF. CDR3 nucleotides: TGTGCCATCAGTGTTAAGGTGAACACTGAAGCTTCCTTT.

This clonotype came up once. This may come from a read error, since a much larger clone is one base off. The chain uses TRBV10-3 and TRBJ1-1; possible D gene TRBD1, 6 bases. This CDR3 spans 15 amino acids. Germline V lookup: CDR1 ENHRY, CDR2 SYGVKD. The CDR3 is CASSESGGRDTEAFF. The CDR3 coding sequence is TGTGCCAGCAGTGAGTCGGGGGGCAGGGACACTGAAGCTTTCTTT.

Only one count was recorded for this clonotype. The CDR3 protein is CSANRQGGGNTIYF. The CDR3 coding sequence is TGCAGTGCTAACAGACAGGGTGGGGGAAACACCATATATTTT. The J gene is TRBJ1-3, the V gene TRBV20-1, with TRBD1 matching over 7 bases. The CDR3 contains 14 residues. V was clipped by 4 bases and J by 4 bases; unmatched bases: 7. The germline V gene encodes CDR1 DFQATT and CDR2 SNEGSKA (reference sequence).

Comment on this clonotype: The conserved phenylalanine or tryptophan is not found at the CDR3 terminus, so this likely reflects a read error. The chain employs TRBV20-1 and TRBJ1-1; 7 bases are shared with TRBD1. There are 13 residues in the CDR3. Germline trimming cut 7 bases from V and 5 bases from J; bases unmatched to any gene: 10. The germline V gene encodes CDR1 DFQATT and CDR2 SNEGSKA (reference sequence). CDR3 nucleotide sequence: TGCAGTGGGTACAGGGGCCCGGAGACTGAAGCTTTCTGT. Encoded protein: CSGYRGPETEAFC.

In nucleotides, the CDR3 is TGTGCCAGCAGTTTTCTGGCGGGAGGTGGAGAGACCCAGTACTTC. It codes for CASSFLAGGGETQYF. The gene calls are TRBV12-3 or TRBV12-4 and TRBJ2-5; 8 bases line up with TRBD2. The CDR3 contains 15 residues. Trimming took 3 bases from V and 4 from J; bases not matched to a gene: 7.